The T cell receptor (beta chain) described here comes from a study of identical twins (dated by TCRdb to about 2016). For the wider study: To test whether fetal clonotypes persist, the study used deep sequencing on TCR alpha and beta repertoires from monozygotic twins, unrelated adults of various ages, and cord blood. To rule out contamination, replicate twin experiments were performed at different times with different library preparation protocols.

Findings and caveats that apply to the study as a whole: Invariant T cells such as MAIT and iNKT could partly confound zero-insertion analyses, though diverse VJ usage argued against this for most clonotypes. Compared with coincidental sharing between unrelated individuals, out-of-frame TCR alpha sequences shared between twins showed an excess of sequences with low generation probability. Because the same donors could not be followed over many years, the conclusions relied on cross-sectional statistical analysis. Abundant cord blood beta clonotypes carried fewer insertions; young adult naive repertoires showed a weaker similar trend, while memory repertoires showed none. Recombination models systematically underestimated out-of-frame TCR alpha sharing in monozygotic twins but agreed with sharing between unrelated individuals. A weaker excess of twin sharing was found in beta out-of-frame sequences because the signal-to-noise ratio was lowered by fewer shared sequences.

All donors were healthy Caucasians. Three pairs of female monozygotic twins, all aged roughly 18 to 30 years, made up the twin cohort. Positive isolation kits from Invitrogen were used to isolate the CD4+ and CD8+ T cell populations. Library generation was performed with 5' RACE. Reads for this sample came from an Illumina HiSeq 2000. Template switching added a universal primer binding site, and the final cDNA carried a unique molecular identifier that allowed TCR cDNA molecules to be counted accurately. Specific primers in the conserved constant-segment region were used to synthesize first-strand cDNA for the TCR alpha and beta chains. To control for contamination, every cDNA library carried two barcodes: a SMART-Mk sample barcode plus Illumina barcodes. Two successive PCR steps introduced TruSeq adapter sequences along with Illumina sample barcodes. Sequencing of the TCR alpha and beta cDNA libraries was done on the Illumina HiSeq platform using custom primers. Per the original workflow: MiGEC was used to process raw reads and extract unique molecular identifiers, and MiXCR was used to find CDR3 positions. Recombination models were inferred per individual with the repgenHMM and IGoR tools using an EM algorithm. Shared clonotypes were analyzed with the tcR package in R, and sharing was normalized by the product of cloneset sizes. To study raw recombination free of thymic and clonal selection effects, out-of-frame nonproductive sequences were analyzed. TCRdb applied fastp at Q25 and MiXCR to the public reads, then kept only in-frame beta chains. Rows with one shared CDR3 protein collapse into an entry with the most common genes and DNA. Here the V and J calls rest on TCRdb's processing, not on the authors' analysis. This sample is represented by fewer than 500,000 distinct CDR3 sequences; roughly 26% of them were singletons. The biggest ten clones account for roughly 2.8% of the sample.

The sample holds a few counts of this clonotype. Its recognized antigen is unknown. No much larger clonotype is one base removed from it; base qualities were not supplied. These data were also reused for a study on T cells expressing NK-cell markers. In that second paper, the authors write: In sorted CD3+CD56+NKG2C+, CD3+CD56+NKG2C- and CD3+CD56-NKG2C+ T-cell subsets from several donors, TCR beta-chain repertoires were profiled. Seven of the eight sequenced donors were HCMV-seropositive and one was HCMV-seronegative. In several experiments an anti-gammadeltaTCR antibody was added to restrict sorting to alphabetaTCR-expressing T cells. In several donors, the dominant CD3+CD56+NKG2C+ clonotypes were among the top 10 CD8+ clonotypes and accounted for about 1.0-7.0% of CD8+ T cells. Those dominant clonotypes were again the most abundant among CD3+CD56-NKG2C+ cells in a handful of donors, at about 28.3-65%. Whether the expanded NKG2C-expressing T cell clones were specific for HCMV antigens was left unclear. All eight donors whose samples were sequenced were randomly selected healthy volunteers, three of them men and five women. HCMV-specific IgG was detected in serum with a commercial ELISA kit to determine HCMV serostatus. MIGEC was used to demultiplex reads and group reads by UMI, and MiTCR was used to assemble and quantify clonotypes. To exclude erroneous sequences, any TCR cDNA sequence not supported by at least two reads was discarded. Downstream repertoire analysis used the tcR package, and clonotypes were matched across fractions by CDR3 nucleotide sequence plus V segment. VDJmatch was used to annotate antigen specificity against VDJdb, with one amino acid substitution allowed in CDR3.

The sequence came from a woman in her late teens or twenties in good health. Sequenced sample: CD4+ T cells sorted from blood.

The CDR3 reads as follows: CASKRLGLADEQFF. The nucleotide sequence reads as follows: TGTGCCAGCAAACGGCTCGGACTAGCGGACGAGCAGTTCTTC. Recombination linked TRBV12-3 or TRBV12-4 to TRBJ2-1, and 10 junction bases match TRBD2. The CDR3 sequence holds 14 residues, the cysteine and phenylalanine included. Of all the DNA, just the CDR3 is kept, 42 bases in frame from base 1. V loses 7 bases at its end and J loses 10 bases; junction bases beyond the gene matches: 10.